This TCR beta chain was retrieved from a study of T-cell memory formation after mild COVID-19. Looking at the study overall: For the most part, TCR clusters were specific to one donor.

This clonotype has at least ten counts. This CDR3 has 13 residues. Germline V gene data show CDR1 as SQVTM and CDR2 as ANQGSEA. V was trimmed by 4 bases and J by 0 bases, leaving 4 bases between them. TCRdb re-called the 5' RACE reads through MiXCR, storing one row per CDR3 protein. The sample includes approximately 300,000 distinct CDR3 sequences, roughly 15% of them seen just once. The chain recombines TRBV29-1 with TRBJ2-6; D is unclear. The TCR originated in a young man who had mild COVID-19 (a few samples of this study predate the infection). Cell type and time point are not known. Sequencing input: PBMCs or a T cell subset sorted from them (not recorded which). Written as DNA, the CDR3 is TGCAGCGTTGTCCTCTCTGGGGCCAACGTCCTGACTTTC. Its protein product is CSVVLSGANVLTF. The complete variable domain, with remaining parts taken from reference TRBV29-1 and TRBJ2-6, reads SAVISQKPSRDICQRGTSLTIQCQVDSQVTMMFWYRQQPGQSLTLIATANQGSEATYESGFVIDKFPISRPNLTFSTLTVSNMSPEDSSIYLCSVVLSGANVLTFGAGSRLTVL.